The entry below describes one TCR beta chain. The entry originates in a study of blood T cell repertoires in COVID-19. Study-wide background: Acute and convalescent COVID-19 specimens originated in the United States, Italy and Spain. From T cells, B-cell-depleted T cells, or PBMCs came the material, which was cDNA or gDNA.

Under the authors' procedure: Estimates of nucleated cell counts were drawn from the amplification of reference gene primers. Method: immunoSEQ multiplex PCR; TCRdb's copy keeps in-frame clones and lacks some. V and J calls and clone size follow that table, whereas D and trimming were derived from the DNA. This table has under 300,000 clones, around 82% appearing once. Germline lookup yields CDR1 SQVTM and CDR2 ANQGSEA. The ends were cut back, 6 bases at V and 7 bases at J, with 13 bases in the middle. The CDR3 has 13 residues. The rearrangement uses TRBV29-1 and TRBJ1-6; weak D call: TRBD1 (6 bases). Sequenced input: peripheral blood. The receptor was isolated from a woman older than 75 with active or convalescent COVID-19. CDR3 loop: CSVAQGSNSPLHF. The DNA of the CDR3 is TGCAGCGTCGCACAGGGTTCCAATTCACCCCTCCACTTT.